The 18 T cell receptor beta chains below come from one sample, sequenced in a study of CD8 T cells in Susac syndrome. RNA amounts of about 0.5 to 1 ug underwent reverse transcription with random hexamers. A single record per CDR3 protein comes from TCRdb applying MiXCR to the immunoSEQ multiplex PCR reads. The sample has about 200,000 distinct CDR3 sequences, 90% to 95% seen once; the top ten hold 0.1%. Sequencing was carried out using CD4+ T cells from PBMCs. All receptors come from a human donor in good health.

This chain links TRBV18 with TRBJ2-1; 8 bases agree with TRBD1. The CDR3 runs 15 residues. With V trimmed by 7 bases and J by 4 bases, 9 bases remained unmatched. CDR1 KGHSH and CDR2 LQKENI come from the germline V gene. The DNA for the CDR3 is TGTGCCAGCTTTCCCCCGGGGACAGGTTACAATGAGCAGTTCTTC. Translating it yields CASFPPGTGYNEQFF.

This chain connects TRBV3-1 to TRBJ1-5; the match to TRBD1 covers 7 bases. V lost 6 bases to trimming and J lost 3 bases; unmatched junction nucleotides: 11. Germline V gene data show CDR1 as LGHDT and CDR2 as YNNKEL (reference sequence). The length of the CDR3 is 16 residues. The CDR3 protein is CASRPFDRALNQPQHF. Written as DNA, the CDR3 is TGTGCCAGCAGGCCCTTTGACAGGGCCCTCAATCAGCCCCAGCATTTT.

The J gene is TRBJ2-7, the V gene TRBV11-1; D ambiguous. Trimming pared 0 bases from V and 1 base from J, leaving 4 bases between. Looked up from germline, CDR1 is SGHAT and CDR2 is FQDESV (reference sequence). The CDR3 loop spans 13 amino acids. CDR3 sequence reads: CASSLAPSYEQYV. In nucleotides, the CDR3 is TGTGCCAGCAGCTTAGCCCCTTCCTACGAGCAGTACGTC.

This chain joins TRBV7-2 and TRBJ2-5; 10 nucleotides match TRBD2. The germline V gene has CDR1 SGHTA and CDR2 FQGNSA. This CDR3 comprises 16 residues. V was clipped by 1 base and J by 2 bases; unmatched bases: 4. Here the CDR3 reads CASSLGASGGQETQYF. The CDR3 coding sequence is TGTGCCAGCAGCTTAGGGGCTAGCGGGGGACAAGAGACCCAGTACTTC.

This sequence joins TRBV20-1 and TRBJ1-5; tentative D call: TRBD1 (5 bases). The length of the CDR3 is 15 residues. The germline gives CDR1 DFQATT, CDR2 SNEGSKA (reference sequence). V lost 6 bases and J 7 bases, leaving 22 bases between the germline ends. CDR3 DNA sequence: TGCAGTGCCCACGTGGGACTAAAGGGAGGACAGCCCCAGCATTTT. Encoded protein: CSAHVGLKGGQPQHF.

The chain recombines TRBV6-2 or TRBV6-3 with TRBJ2-1; TRBD2 matches at 8 bases. The CDR3 sequence is 16 residues long. Germline-derived CDR1 and CDR2 are MNHEY and SVGEGT. V dropped 4 bases and J dropped 0; count of bases not matched to a gene: 5. The CDR3 region is CASSSLAGSSYNEQFF. The CDR3 region has the DNA TGTGCCAGCAGTTCCTTAGCGGGGAGCTCCTACAATGAGCAGTTCTTC.

The chain combines TRBV12-3 or TRBV12-4 with TRBJ2-3; the match to TRBD2 covers 8 bases. The CDR3 covers 13 residues. The junction had 2 bases not matched to a gene; V was cut back by 8 bases and J by 1 base. Here the CDR3 reads CASDGRGTDTQYF. In nucleotides, the CDR3 is TGTGCCAGCGACGGGAGGGGCACAGATACGCAGTATTTT.

The J gene is TRBJ2-7, the V gene TRBV6-2 or TRBV6-3; D perhaps matches TRBD2 (6 bases). V shed 5 bases and J shed 0 bases, with 17 bases lying between them. The CDR3 extends over 16 amino acids. From germline, CDR1 is MNHEY and CDR2 SVGEGT. CDR3 sequence (DNA): TGTGCCAGCAGTAATCCGGGACTTAAACCCTCCTACGAGCAGTACGTC. Amino acids: CASSNPGLKPSYEQYV.

This rearrangement joins TRBV5-1 to TRBJ1-5; 7 positions match TRBD1. The CDR3 extends over 15 amino acids. Germline loops: CDR1 SGHRS, CDR2 YFSETQ. V trimming: 4 bases; J trimming: 0 bases; junction bases outside the gene matches: 4. The CDR3 DNA is TGCGCCAGCAGCCCACAGGGGCATAGCAATCAGCCCCAGCATTTT. Encoded protein: CASSPQGHSNQPQHF.

The rearrangement uses TRBV4-2 and TRBJ2-6, with D tentatively TRBD1 (6 bases). Germline V CDR1 and CDR2: LGHNA, YNFKEQ. The germline V and J ends were trimmed by 0 bases and 0 bases, with 12 bases remaining between them. The CDR3 covers 18 residues. The CDR3 DNA reads TGTGCCAGCAGCCAAGAAAGGACAGAAAGCTCTGGGGCCAACGTCCTGACTTTC. It is translated as CASSQERTESSGANVLTF.

The J gene is TRBJ2-5, the V gene TRBV15; no clear D gene. Trimming removed 1 base from V and 1 base from J, with 7 bases in between. Germline assignment: CDR1 LNHNV and CDR2 YYDKDF (reference sequence). This CDR3 comprises 14 residues. DNA of the CDR3: TGTGCCACCAGCAGAGGAGAGATCCAAGAGACCCAGTACTTC. Its translation is CATSRGEIQETQYF.

The chain couples TRBV18 to TRBJ2-3, with D uncertain. This CDR3 has 11 amino acids. The V end lost 5 bases, the J end lost 5 bases, and 5 bases lay between the germline ends. Germline-derived CDR1 and CDR2 are KGHSH and LQKENI. CDR3 sequence reads: CASSAQDTQYF. The CDR3 DNA sequence: TGTGCCAGCTCAGCCCAAGATACGCAGTATTTT.

V and J are TRBV9 and TRBJ2-2; the D is unclear. The CDR3 loop spans 14 amino acids. Germline loops: CDR1 SGDLS, CDR2 YYNGEE. With 1 base removed from V and 0 bases from J, the gap between germline ends came to 4 bases. As DNA, the CDR3 is TGTGCCAGCAGCGTACGGACGAACACCGGGGAGCTGTTTTTT. It specifies CASSVRTNTGELFF.

The rearrangement joins TRBV7-9 to TRBJ2-1; 7 bases line up with TRBD1. V shed 4 bases, J shed 14 bases, and the junction held 11 bases outside the gene matches. The CDR3 totals 13 residues. CDR1 is SEHNR, CDR2 FQNEAQ, per germline (reference sequence). CDR3 region: CASSSPGQPSKFF. For the CDR3, the DNA is TGTGCCAGCAGCTCACCGGGACAGCCGAGCAAGTTCTTC.

The genes are TRBV27 and TRBJ2-3; 9 nucleotides match TRBD2. V was clipped by 3 bases and J by 4 bases; unmatched bases: 5. Per germline, CDR1 MNHEY and CDR2 SMNVEV (reference sequence). The length of the CDR3 is 15 residues. CDR3 bases: TGTGCCAGCAGTTTGAGGCGGGGGGGCCCAGATACGCAGTATTTT. Translated: CASSLRRGGPDTQYF.

This chain joins TRBV6-2 or TRBV6-3 and TRBJ2-7, with a tentative D call TRBD1 (5 bases). The CDR3 has 18 residues. Trimming took off 0 bases at V and 3 bases at J, with 21 bases between the two ends. Germline-derived CDR1 and CDR2 are MNHEY and SVGEGT. CDR3 DNA: TGTGCCAGCAGTTACTCGATCTCTATGGGGCAGGTTTTCTACGAGCAGTACGTC. Translated: CASSYSISMGQVFYEQYV.

To note about this clonotype: A read error may account for a junction end that differs from germline. CDR3 sequence: CASSSPGGAETQYF. In DNA, the CDR3 is TGTGCTAGCAGCTCTCCGGGGGGCGCAGAGACCCAGTACTTC. The V and J genes are TRBV7-7 and TRBJ2-5; TRBD2 might be the D (7 bases). The CDR3 totals 14 residues. Germline assignment: CDR1 SSHAT and CDR2 FNYEAQ (reference sequence).

V usage is TRBV12-3 or TRBV12-4 and J usage is TRBJ2-3; 15 nucleotides agree with TRBD2. With V trimmed by 1 base and J by 4 bases, 0 bases remained unmatched. This CDR3 is 16 amino acids long. The DNA of the CDR3 is TGTGCCAGCAGTTTAGGGACTAGCGGGGGGGCAGATACGCAGTATTTT. It encodes CASSLGTSGGADTQYF.